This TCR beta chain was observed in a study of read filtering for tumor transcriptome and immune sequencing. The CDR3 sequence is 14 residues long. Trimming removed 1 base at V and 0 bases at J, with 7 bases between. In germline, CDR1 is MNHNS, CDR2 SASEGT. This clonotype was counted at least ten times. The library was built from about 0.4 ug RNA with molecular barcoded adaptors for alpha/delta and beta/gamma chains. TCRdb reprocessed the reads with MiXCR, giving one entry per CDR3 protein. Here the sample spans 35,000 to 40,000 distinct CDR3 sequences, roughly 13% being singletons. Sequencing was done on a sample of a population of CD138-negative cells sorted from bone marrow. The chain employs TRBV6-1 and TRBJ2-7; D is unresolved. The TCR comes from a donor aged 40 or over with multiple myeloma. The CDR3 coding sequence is TGTGCCAGCAGTGAAGACACGGTCTCCTACGAGCAGTACTTC. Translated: CASSEDTVSYEQYF.